This T cell receptor (beta chain) was recorded in a study of OX40 agonist ivuxolimab in advanced cancers. The assay was immunoSEQ multiplex PCR, and TCRdb's table has in-frame clones only and misses some. This table holds about 27,000 clones, 65% to 80% found once. Germline assignment: CDR1 SGHRS and CDR2 YFSETQ. The V gene lost 0 bases and the J gene lost 1 base, with 10 bases spanning the gap. This CDR3 spans 16 amino acids. For this clone: The antigen is not known.

Notes on the study in general: Dose levels from 0.1 to 3.0 mg/kg saw CD4+ and CD8+ blood T cells expand clonally by week 6. The average count of expanded clones was higher among CD8+ T cells than among CD4+.

This TCR came from an adult with an advanced solid tumor such as melanoma, head and neck, liver or kidney cancer. This chain joins TRBV5-1 and TRBJ2-2, with D possibly being TRBD1 or TRBD2 (6 bases each). The specimen was CD4+ or CD8+ T cells sorted from blood, collected in a trial of the OX40 agonist ivuxolimab. CDR3 amino acids: CASSLGRGENTGELFF. CDR3 DNA sequence: TGCGCCAGCAGCTTGGGGAGGGGGGAGAACACCGGGGAGCTGTTTTTT.